The sequence of this TCR beta chain was determined in a study of cytomegalovirus exposure and HLA in healthy donors. Findings of the study overall: The study designated 150 or so TCR beta chains cytomegalovirus-associated.

This CDR3 is 16 amino acids long. Trimming cost V 1 base and J 2 bases, with 12 bases left between them. The germline V gene has CDR1 LGHNA and CDR2 YNFKEQ. This table comes from immunoSEQ multiplex PCR, and its TCRdb copy is limited to in-frame clones, with some not included. Of about 74,000 clones in the sample, 94% were seen once. On this clone itself: Antigen: not known.

This sequence joins TRBV4-2 and TRBJ1-3; weak D call: TRBD1 (5 bases). The receptor's source is a man aged 18-30 years in good health and CMV-seropositive. The sequenced material came from PBMCs. The CDR3 spells CASSQADSRTGNTIYF. CDR3 DNA: TGTGCCAGCAGCCAAGCAGACAGCAGAACTGGAAACACCATATATTTT.